Presented here are 10 T cell receptor beta chains from one specimen sequenced in a study of radiation and T cells in renal cell carcinoma. Treatment described: treatment-naive control, cytoreductive nephrectomy. Some clones are missing from TCRdb's copy, which holds only in-frame ones; the method was immunoSEQ multiplex PCR. The repertoire holds some 16,000 clones, with about 50% as singletons. Sample: tumor tissue, taken from a patient whose treatment was nephrectomy without radiotherapy. All receptors derive from a man aged 35-49 years with renal cell carcinoma.

The rearrangement links TRBV18 to TRBJ2-5; no firm D call. Germline loops: CDR1 KGHSH, CDR2 LQKENI. This CDR3 has 12 residues. V was shortened by 4 bases and J by 0 bases, with 3 bases between the two germline ends. CDR3 sequence reads: CASSHDQETQYF. The CDR3 DNA follows: TGTGCCAGCTCACACGACCAAGAGACCCAGTACTTC.

The chain links TRBV7-3 to TRBJ1-6; D may be TRBD1 (5 bases). The CDR3 loop spans 13 amino acids. Germline V gives CDR1 SGHTA, CDR2 FQGTGA. Trimming removed 4 bases at V and 8 bases at J, with 9 bases between. For the CDR3, the DNA is TGTGCCAGCAGCTCGGGGGGTTATTCACCCCTCCACTTT. Translation gives CASSSGGYSPLHF.

This clone is categorized as medium-sized. The chain joins TRBV2 to TRBJ1-3; 9 bases map to TRBD1. The CDR3 runs 15 residues. The V gene's germline CDR1 is SNHLY and CDR2 FYNNEI. With 4 bases clipped from V and 0 bases from J, the junction kept 1 base outside the gene matches. CDR3 sequence: CASSVDRGSGNTIYF. The CDR3 DNA sequence: TGTGCCAGCAGTGTGGACAGGGGCTCTGGAAACACCATATATTTT.

The V call is TRBV15, the J call TRBJ2-4, with D possibly being TRBD2 (6 bases). Germline CDR1 is LNHNV and CDR2 is YYDKDF (reference sequence). The V end lost 0 bases, the J end lost 2 bases, and 14 bases lay between the germline ends. The CDR3 contains 17 residues. CDR3 in DNA: TGTGCCACCAGCAGAGACTCGGGCGCGGGGACCAAAAACATTCAGTACTTC. Residues: CATSRDSGAGTKNIQYF.

This clone has a single count. The rearrangement joins TRBV5-1 to TRBJ2-7; 7 positions agree with TRBD1. Germline V lookup: CDR1 SGHRS, CDR2 YFSETQ. The CDR3 loop spans 13 amino acids. The V and J ends lost 4 bases and 3 bases, in that order; junction bases with no gene match: 4. CDR3 nucleotides: TGCGCCAGCAGCCTAGGGACAGTCTACGAGCAGTACTTC. Translation: CASSLGTVYEQYF.

In its sample, this clone was seen a few times. J is TRBJ1-4 and V is TRBV7-9, with D unresolved. The germline CDR1 and CDR2 sequences are SEHNR and FQNEAQ (reference sequence). CDR3 size: 13 residues. Trimming pared 7 bases from V and 4 bases from J, leaving 10 bases between. In DNA form, the CDR3 reads TGTGCCAGCAAAGACTCTAATAATGAAAAACTGTTTTTT. It is translated as CASKDSNNEKLFF.

This clone showed up just once. The chain employs TRBV10-2 and TRBJ1-3, with D possibly TRBD1 on 6 matching bases. V lost 2 bases, J lost 0 bases, and 20 bases lay in between. Germline V CDR1 and CDR2: WSHSY, SAAADI. The CDR3 covers 19 residues. CDR3 nucleotides: TGCGCCAGCAGTGAGACTCCTACCCGACAGGACCCCTCTGGAAACACCATATATTTT. Encoded protein: CASSETPTRQDPSGNTIYF.

The chain couples TRBV7-3 to TRBJ1-1; D perhaps matches TRBD1 (5 bases). V lost 4 bases, J lost 7 bases, and 13 bases lay in between. The CDR3 is 13 residues long. Germline CDR1 and CDR2: SGHTA and FQGTGA. CDR3 nucleotide sequence: TGTGCCAGCAGCTCCCAGGGTTTCGGTGAAGCTTTCTTT. Amino acids: CASSSQGFGEAFF.

The V and J genes are TRBV9 and TRBJ2-3; D may be TRBD1 or TRBD2 (5 bases each). With 3 bases removed from V and 6 bases from J, the gap between germline ends came to 17 bases. The germline gives CDR1 SGDLS, CDR2 YYNGEE. This CDR3 contains 15 residues. CDR3 region: CASSAWGSESDTQYF. In nucleotides, the CDR3 is TGTGCCAGCAGCGCTTGGGGGAGTGAATCGGATACGCAGTATTTT.

The CDR3 is CASSEAAATNEKLFF. The CDR3 DNA is TGTGCCAGCAGTGAAGCAGCCGCAACTAATGAAAAACTGTTTTTT. The chain links TRBV2 to TRBJ1-4; D not certain. CDR3 length: 15 residues. Trimming stripped 0 bases from V and 0 bases from J, with 5 bases between. The germline V gene has CDR1 SNHLY and CDR2 FYNNEI.